The present entry profiles one TCR beta chain with its context. These data originate in a study of blood T cells in healthy people across ages. A second PCR of 7 to 11 cycles used a sample-barcoded 5' primer and a J-beta primer mix. Each of the cDNA molecules was tagged by a template-switch adaptor with 12 random nucleotides. TCRdb reprocessed the 5' RACE reads with MiXCR, giving one entry per CDR3 protein. This table has about 640,000 distinct CDR3 sequences, approximately 50% appearing once. Germline V gene sequence: CDR1 MNHEY, CDR2 SVGAGI. Losses at the gene ends were 3 bases for V and 2 bases for J; bases not matched to a gene: 3. This CDR3 comprises 16 residues.

The chain links TRBV6-5 to TRBJ2-3; 12 nucleotides agree with TRBD2. The receptor was derived from a man between 60 and 75 years old in good health. The sequenced sample was blood. CDR3 sequence reads: CASSYTSGGYTDTQYF. In nucleotides, the CDR3 is TGTGCCAGCAGTTATACTAGCGGGGGGTACACAGATACGCAGTATTTT.